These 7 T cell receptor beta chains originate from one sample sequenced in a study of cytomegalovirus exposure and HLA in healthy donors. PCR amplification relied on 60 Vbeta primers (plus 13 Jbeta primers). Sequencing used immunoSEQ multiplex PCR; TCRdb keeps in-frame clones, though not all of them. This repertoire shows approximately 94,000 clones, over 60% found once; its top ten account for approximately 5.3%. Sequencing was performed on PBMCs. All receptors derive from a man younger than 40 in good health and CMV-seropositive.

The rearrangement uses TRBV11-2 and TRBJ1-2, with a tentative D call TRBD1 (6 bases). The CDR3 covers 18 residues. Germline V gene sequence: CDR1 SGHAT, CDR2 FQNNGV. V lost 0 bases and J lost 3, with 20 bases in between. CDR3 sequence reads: CASSLEYAYTGFDYGYTF. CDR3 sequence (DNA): TGTGCCAGCAGCTTAGAATACGCGTACACAGGGTTCGACTATGGCTACACCTTC. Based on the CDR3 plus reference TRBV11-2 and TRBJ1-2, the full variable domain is EAGVAQSPRYKIIEKRQSVAFWCNPISGHATLYWYQQILGQGPKLLIQFQNNGVVDDSQLPKDRFSAERLKGVDSTLKIQPAKLEDSAVYLCASSLEYAYTGFDYGYTFGSGTRLTVV.

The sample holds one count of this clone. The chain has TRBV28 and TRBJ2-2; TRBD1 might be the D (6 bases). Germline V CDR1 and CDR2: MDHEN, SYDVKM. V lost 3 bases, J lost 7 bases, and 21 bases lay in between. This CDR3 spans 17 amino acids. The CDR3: CASSLHGQSPRVGELFF. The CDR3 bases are TGTGCCAGCAGTTTGCATGGACAGTCCCCACGGGTCGGGGAGCTGTTTTTT. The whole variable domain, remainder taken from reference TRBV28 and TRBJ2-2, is DVKVTQSSRYLVKRTGEKVFLECVQDMDHENMFWYRQDPGLGLRLIYFSYDVKMKEKGDIPEGYSVSREKKERFSLILESASTNQTSMYLCASSLHGQSPRVGELFFGEGSRLTVL.

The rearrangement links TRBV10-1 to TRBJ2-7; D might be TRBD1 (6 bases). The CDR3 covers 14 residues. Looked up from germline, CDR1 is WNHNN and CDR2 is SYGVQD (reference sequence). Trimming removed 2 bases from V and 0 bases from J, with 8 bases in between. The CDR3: CASSEPGHSYEQYV. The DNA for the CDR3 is TGCGCCAGCAGTGAGCCGGGACACTCCTACGAGCAGTACGTC.

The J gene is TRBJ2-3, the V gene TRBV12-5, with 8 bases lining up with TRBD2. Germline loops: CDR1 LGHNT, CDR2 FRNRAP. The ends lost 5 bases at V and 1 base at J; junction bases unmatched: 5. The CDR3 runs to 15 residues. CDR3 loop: CASGDQAGGTDTQYF. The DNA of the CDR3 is TGTGCTAGTGGTGACCAAGCGGGGGGCACAGATACGCAGTATTTT. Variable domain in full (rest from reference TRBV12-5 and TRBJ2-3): DARVTQTPRHKVTEMGQEVTMRCQPILGHNTVFWYRQTMMQGLELLAYFRNRAPLDDSGMPKDRFSAEMPDATLATLKIQPSEPRDSAVYFCASGDQAGGTDTQYFGPGTRLTVL.

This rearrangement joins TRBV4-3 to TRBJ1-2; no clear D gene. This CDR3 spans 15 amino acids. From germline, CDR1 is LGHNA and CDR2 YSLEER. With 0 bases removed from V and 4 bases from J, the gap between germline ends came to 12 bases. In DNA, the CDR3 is TGCGCCAGCAGCCAAGATCTCGGGGTCGGCTATGGCTACACCTTC. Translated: CASSQDLGVGYGYTF.

In DNA, the CDR3 is TGTGCCAGCACCAGCGGGAGGGCCGGGGAGCAGTACTTC. The encoded protein is CASTSGRAGEQYF. The chain carries TRBV7-2 and TRBJ2-7, with TRBD2 matching 10 bases. From germline, CDR1 is SGHTA and CDR2 FQGNSA. The V segment lost 7 bases and the J segment 7 bases; nucleotides outside the gene matches: 7. The CDR3 loop spans 13 amino acids.

The CDR3 DNA reads as TGTGCCAGTAGCTCGGCGGGGCCCCAGCATTTT. Its protein product is CASSSAGPQHF. V and J are TRBV19 and TRBJ1-5; D is undetermined. The CDR3 has 11 amino acids. Per germline, CDR1 LNHDA and CDR2 SQIVND (reference sequence). V lost 6 bases, J lost 9 bases, and 9 bases lay in between.